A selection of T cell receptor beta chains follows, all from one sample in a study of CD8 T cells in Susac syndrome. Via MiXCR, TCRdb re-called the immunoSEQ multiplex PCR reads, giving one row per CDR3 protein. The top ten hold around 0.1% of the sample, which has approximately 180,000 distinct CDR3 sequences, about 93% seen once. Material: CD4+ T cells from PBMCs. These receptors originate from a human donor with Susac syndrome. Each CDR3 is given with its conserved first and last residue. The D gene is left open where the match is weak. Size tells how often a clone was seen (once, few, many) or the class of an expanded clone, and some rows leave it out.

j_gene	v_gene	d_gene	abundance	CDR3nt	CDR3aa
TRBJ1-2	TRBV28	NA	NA	TGTGCCAGCATGACGACAGGACGGTATGGCTACACCTTC	CASMTTGRYGYTF
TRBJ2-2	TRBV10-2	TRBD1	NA	TGCGCCAGCAGGGAGGACAGGACGAACACCGGGGAGCTGTTTTTT	CASREDRTNTGELFF
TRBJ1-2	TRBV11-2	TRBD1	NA	TGTGCCAGCAAGCAACCAGGGGGCTATGGCTACACCTTC	CASKQPGGYGYTF
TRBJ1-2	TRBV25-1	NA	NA	TGTGCCAGCAGTGAATACGGGGACTATGGCTACACCTTC	CASSEYGDYGYTF
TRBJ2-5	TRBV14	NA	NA	TGTGCCAGCAGCCAATGGAGTGGCAGCCAAGAGACCCAGTACTTC	CASSQWSGSQETQYF
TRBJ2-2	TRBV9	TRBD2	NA	TGTGCCAGCAGCGTAGTTAGCGGGGGGGCCGCCGGGGAGCTGTTTTTT	CASSVVSGGAAGELFF
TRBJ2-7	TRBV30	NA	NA	TGTGCCTGGAGTACCCATGTCAGCTCCTACGAGCAGTACTTC	CAWSTHVSSYEQYF
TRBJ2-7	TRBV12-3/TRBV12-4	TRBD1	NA	TGTGCCAGCAGTTATCAGGCAGGGGGCGAGCAGTACTTC	CASSYQAGGEQYF
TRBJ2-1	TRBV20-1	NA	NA	TGCAGTGCACATGCGGGGGCGACCTTCTACAATGAGCAGTTCTTC	CSAHAGATFYNEQFF
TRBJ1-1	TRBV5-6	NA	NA	TGTGCCAGCAGCTCCACAGGGCGTACGAACACTGAAGCTTTCTTT	CASSSTGRTNTEAFF
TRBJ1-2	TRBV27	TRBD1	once	TGTGCCAGCAGCGGGACAGGGGCAGGTGACTATGGCTACACCTTC	CASSGTGAGDYGYTF
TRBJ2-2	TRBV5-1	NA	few	TGTGCCAGCAGTTTAGTAGGGGGAACCGGGGAGCTGTTTTTT	CASSLVGGTGELFF
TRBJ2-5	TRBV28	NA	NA	TGTGCCAGCACCCTTAGTCAGACGGAGACCCAGTACTTC	CASTLSQTETQYF
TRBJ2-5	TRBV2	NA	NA	TGTGCCAGCAGGCCAGAGGGGGAGACCCAGTACTTC	CASRPEGETQYF
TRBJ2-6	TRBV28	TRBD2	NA	TGTGCCAGCAGTCGGGCGGGGGTTAGCTCTGGGGCCAACGTCCTGACTTTC	CASSRAGVSSGANVLTF
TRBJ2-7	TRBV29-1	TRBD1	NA	TGCAGCGCCGCGCGACAGGGGATCTACGAGCAGTACTTC	CSAARQGIYEQYF
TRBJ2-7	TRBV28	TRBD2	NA	TGTGCCAGCACCGTAGCGGGAGACAACTACGAGCAGTACTTC	CASTVAGDNYEQYF
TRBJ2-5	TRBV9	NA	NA	TGTGCCAGCAGCCTAACCGCCGGCGGGGAGACCCAGTACTTC	CASSLTAGGETQYF
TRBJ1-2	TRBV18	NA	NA	TGTGCCAGCTCACCAGTGGGCACCTATGGCTACACCTTC	CASSPVGTYGYTF
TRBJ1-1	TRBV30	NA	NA	TGTGCCTGGAGTGTACGGGCTGAAGCTTTCTTT	CAWSVRAEAFF
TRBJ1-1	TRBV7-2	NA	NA	TGTGCCAGCAGCTTAGAAATCCCCAGGTTGAACACTGAAGCTTTCTTT	CASSLEIPRLNTEAFF
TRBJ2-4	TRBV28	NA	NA	TGTGCCAGCAGCACACAGGGTCCGGCCAAAAACATTCAGTACTTC	CASSTQGPAKNIQYF
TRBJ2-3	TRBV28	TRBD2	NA	TGTGCCAGCAGTTCTAGCGGGAGCAGGTCAGATACGCAGTATTTT	CASSSSGSRSDTQYF
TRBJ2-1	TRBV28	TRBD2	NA	TGTGCCAGCAGTTTCTCGACTAGCGGGATATATAATGAGCAGTTCTTC	CASSFSTSGIYNEQFF
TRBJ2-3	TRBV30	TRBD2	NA	TGTGCCTGGAGTGGTCCGGGACTAGCGGATACAGATACGCAGTATTTT	CAWSGPGLADTDTQYF
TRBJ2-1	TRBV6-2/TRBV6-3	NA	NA	TGTGCCAGCAGTTACTCGGGCAGGGGAGGGTATGAGCAGTTCTTC	CASSYSGRGGYEQFF
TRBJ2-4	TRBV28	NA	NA	TGTGCCAGCAGTGTTACCCTCCGGGGAGGTGGCAAAAACATTCAGTACTTC	CASSVTLRGGGKNIQYF
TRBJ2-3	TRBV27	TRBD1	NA	TGTGCCAGCAGTCAGACAGGGTTTGGCACAGATACGCAGTATTTT	CASSQTGFGTDTQYF
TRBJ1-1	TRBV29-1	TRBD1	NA	TGCAGCGCCCTGAAGGGTGAGACAGGGGGGACTGAAGCTTTCTTT	CSALKGETGGTEAFF
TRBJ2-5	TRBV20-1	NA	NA	TGCAGTGCTAACCGGGACGGACAAGAGACCCAGTACTTC	CSANRDGQETQYF
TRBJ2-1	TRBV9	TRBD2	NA	TGTGCCAGCAGCGTAGGGGAGCTAGCGGGAGTTGGAGAGCAGTTCTTC	CASSVGELAGVGEQFF
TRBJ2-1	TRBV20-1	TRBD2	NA	TGCAGTGCTAGAAACCCCACTAGCGGGGCCTACAATGAGCAGTTCTTC	CSARNPTSGAYNEQFF
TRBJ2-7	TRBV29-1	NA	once	TGCAGCGTTGAAGATGATGCAGGGCCTGTTATCTTC	CSVEDDAGPVIF
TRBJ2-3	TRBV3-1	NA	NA	TGTGCCAGCAGCCAAGGGCAGGTAGATACGCAGTATTTT	CASSQGQVDTQYF
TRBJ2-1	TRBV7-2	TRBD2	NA	TGTGCCAGCAGCTTATACTCTTTTTGGACTAGCGGAAAATACAATGAGCAGTTCTTC	CASSLYSFWTSGKYNEQFF
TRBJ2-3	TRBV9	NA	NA	TGTGCCAGCAGCGTAACCCCCACAGATACGCAGTATTTT	CASSVTPTDTQYF
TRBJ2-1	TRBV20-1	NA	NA	TGCAGTCTCATCGTGGGTTCCTACAATGAGCAGTTCTTC	CSLIVGSYNEQFF
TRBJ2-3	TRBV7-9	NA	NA	TGTGCCAGCAGCCCCATGGTTGGGGGAGTGTTCACAGATACGCAGTATTTT	CASSPMVGGVFTDTQYF
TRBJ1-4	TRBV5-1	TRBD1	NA	TGCGCCAGCAGCCCCGGGACAGTAGATGAAAAACTGTTTTTT	CASSPGTVDEKLFF
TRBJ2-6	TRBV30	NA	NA	TGTGCCTGGAGTGTACGGGGTAGTGGGGCCAACGTCCTGACTTTC	CAWSVRGSGANVLTF
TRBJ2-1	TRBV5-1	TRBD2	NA	TGCGCCAGCAGCACCAGCGGGGGCGGTTTCAATGAGCAGTTCTTC	CASSTSGGGFNEQFF
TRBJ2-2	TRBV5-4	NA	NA	TGTGCCAGCAGCTCCCAGGGGCCGAACACCGGGGAGCTGTTTTTT	CASSSQGPNTGELFF